This T cell receptor (beta chain) was identified during a study of cytomegalovirus exposure and HLA in healthy donors. PCR amplification relied on 60 Vbeta primers (plus 13 Jbeta primers). Profiling relied on immunoSEQ multiplex PCR, and the TCRdb table lists in-frame clones only, not all of them. The profile covers around 70,000 clones, with roughly 81% appearing a single time and over 10% taken by the ten largest. A word on this clone: Its specificity is not known. A read error may produce the germline difference seen at one junction end.

Germline assignment: CDR1 MNHEY and CDR2 SMNVEV (reference sequence). CDR3 length equals 15 residues. Study-wide points: V- and J-gene trimming of TCR beta was linked (in a later analysis) to a missense DCLRE1C variant. Rare sequences made up most TCRs, while some public TCRs were found in many donors. Researchers reported in a later analysis that common viral pathogens appeared linked to several top clusters. Cytomegalovirus association was listed for around 170 TCR beta chains.

The TCR sequence derives from a human donor in good health. The sample was PBMCs. This chain joins TRBV27 and TRBJ2-7, with 7 positions matching TRBD1. The CDR3 sequence: CASSFKNRGGYVQYF. The CDR3, as DNA: TGTGCCAGCAGTTTTAAGAACAGGGGTGGCTACGTGCAGTACTTC.